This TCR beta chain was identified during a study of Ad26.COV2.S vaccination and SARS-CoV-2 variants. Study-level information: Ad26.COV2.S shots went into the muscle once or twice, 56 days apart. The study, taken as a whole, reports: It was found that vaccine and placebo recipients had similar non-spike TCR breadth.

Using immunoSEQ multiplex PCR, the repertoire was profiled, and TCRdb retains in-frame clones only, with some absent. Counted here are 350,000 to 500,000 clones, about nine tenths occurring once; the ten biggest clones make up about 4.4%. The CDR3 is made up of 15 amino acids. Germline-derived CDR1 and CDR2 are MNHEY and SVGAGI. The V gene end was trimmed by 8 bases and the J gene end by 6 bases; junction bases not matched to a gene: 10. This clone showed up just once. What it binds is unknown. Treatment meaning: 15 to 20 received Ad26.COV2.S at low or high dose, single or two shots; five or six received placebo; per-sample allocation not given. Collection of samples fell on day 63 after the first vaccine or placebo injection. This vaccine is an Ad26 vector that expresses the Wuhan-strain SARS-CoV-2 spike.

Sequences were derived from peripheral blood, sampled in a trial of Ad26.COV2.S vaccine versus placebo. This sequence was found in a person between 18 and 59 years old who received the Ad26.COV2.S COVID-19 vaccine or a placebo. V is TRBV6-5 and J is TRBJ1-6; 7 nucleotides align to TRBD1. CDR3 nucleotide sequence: TGTGCCAGCCCTGAATCGGGACAGTTTAATTCACCCCTCCACTTT. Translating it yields CASPESGQFNSPLHF.